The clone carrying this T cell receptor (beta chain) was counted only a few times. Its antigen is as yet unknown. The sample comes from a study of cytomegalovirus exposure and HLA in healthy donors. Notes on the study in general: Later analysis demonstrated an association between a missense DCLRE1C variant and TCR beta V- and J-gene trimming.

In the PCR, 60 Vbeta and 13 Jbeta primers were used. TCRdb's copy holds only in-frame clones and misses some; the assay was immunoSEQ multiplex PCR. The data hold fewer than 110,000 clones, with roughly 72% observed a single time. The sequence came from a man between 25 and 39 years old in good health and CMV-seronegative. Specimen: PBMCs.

The CDR3 sequence: CASSVTGRTEAFF. The CDR3 coding sequence is TGTGCCAGCAGTGTAACAGGGCGCACTGAAGCTTTCTTT. The chain links TRBV6-1 to TRBJ1-1, with TRBD1 as a possible D gene (6 bases). Germline loops: CDR1 MNHNS, CDR2 SASEGT. The CDR3 consists of 13 residues. Trimming left V 4 bases short and J 4 bases short, with 10 bases between.